The entry that follows covers one T cell receptor beta chain sequence. No patient had received any treatment before thyroid surgery. The data were taken from a study of metastatic and nonmetastatic thyroid tumors. TCRdb re-processed the PCR reads through MiXCR. The table shows tens of thousands of clones, with 30% occurring only once. The CDR3 has 12 residues. Trimming took 6 bases from V and 2 from J, leaving 8 bases between them. Germline loops: CDR1 MDHEN, CDR2 SYDVKM. The source material was blood. The chain uses TRBV28 and TRBJ2-7, with D uncertain. This clonotype was obtained from a female donor with papillary thyroid cancer or a benign thyroid nodule (not recorded which). Some clones in this sample may be carry-over from other donors' samples. The DNA of the CDR3 is TGTGCCAGCAGGGAAGAACCCTACGAGCAGTACTTC. Amino acid sequence: CASREEPYEQYF.